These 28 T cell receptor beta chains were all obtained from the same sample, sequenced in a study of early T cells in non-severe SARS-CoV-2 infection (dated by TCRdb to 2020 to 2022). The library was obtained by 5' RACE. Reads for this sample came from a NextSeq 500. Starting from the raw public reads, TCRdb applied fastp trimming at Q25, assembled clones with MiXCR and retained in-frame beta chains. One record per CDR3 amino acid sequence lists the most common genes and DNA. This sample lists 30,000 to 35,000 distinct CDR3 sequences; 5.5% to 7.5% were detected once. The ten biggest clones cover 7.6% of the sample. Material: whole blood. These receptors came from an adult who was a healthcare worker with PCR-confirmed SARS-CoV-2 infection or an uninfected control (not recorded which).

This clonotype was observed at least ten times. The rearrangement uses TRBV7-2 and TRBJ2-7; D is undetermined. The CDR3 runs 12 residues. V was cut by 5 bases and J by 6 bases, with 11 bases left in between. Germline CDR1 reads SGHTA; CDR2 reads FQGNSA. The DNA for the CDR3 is TGTGCCAGCAGCGCCGCCGGCCGCGAGCAGTACTTC. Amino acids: CASSAAGREQYF.

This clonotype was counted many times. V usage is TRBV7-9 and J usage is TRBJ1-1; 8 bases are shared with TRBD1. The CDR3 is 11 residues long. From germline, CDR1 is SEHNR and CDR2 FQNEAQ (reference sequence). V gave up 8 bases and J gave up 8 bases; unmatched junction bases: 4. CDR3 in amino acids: CASLRDREAFF. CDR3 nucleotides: TGTGCCAGCCTCAGGGACAGGGAAGCTTTCTTT.

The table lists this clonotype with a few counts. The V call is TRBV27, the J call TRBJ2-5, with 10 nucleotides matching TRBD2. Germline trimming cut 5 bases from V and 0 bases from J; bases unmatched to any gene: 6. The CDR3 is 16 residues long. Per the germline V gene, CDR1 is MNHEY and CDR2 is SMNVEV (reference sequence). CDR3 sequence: CASSPLAGEYQETQYF. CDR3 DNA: TGTGCCAGCAGTCCGCTAGCGGGGGAGTACCAAGAGACCCAGTACTTC.

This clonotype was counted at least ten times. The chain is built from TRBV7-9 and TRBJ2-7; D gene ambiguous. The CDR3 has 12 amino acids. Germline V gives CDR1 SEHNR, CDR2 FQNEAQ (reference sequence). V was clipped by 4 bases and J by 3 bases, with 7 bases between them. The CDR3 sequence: CASSSLVYEQYF. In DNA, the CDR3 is TGTGCCAGCAGCTCCCTAGTCTACGAGCAGTACTTC.

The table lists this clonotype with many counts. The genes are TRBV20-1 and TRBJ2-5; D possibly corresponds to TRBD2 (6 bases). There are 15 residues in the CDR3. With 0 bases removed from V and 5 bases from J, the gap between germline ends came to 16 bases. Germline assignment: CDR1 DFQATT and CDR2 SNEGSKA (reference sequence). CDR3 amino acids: CSARDLSGVGETQYF. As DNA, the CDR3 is TGCAGTGCTAGAGATCTTTCGGGGGTTGGGGAGACCCAGTACTTC.

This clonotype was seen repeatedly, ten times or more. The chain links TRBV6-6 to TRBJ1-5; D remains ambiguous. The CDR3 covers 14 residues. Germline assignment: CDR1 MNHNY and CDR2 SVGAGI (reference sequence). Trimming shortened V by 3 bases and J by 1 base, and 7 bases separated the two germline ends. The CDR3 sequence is CASSYHNSNQPQHF. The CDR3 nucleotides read TGTGCCAGCAGTTATCATAACAGCAATCAGCCCCAGCATTTT.

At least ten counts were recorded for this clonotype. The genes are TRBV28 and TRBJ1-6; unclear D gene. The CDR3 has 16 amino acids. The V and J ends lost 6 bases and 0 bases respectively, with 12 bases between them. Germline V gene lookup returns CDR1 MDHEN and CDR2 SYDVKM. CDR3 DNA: TGTGCCAGCAGGGGAAGGAGGAGCTCCTATAATTCACCCCTCCACTTT. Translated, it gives CASRGRRSSYNSPLHF.

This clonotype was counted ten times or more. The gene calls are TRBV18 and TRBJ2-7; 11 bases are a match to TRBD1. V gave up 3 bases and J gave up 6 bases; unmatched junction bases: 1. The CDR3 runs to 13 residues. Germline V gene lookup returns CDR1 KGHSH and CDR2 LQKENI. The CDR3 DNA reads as TGTGCCAGCTCACCGGACAGGGGGCTCGAGCAGTACTTC. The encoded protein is CASSPDRGLEQYF.

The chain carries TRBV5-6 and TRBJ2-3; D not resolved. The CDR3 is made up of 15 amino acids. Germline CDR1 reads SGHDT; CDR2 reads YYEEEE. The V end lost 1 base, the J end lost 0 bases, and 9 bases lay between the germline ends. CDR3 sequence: CASSLKWSSTDTQYF. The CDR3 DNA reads TGTGCCAGCAGCTTGAAGTGGTCTAGCACAGATACGCAGTATTTT.

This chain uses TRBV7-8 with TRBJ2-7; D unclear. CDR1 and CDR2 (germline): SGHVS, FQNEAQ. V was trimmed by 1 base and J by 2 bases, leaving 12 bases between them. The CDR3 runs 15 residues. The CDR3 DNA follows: TGTGCCAGCAGCTTAGGGAGAGGTGGGCCCTACGAGCAGTACTTC. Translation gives CASSLGRGGPYEQYF.

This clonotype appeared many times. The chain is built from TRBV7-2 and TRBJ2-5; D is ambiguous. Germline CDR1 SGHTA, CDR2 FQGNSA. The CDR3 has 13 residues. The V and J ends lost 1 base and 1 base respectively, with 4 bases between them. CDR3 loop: CASSLGTQETQYF. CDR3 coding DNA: TGTGCCAGCAGCTTAGGGACCCAAGAGACCCAGTACTTC. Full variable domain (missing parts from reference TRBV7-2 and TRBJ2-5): GAGVSQSPSNKVTEKGKDVELRCDPISGHTALYWYRQSLGQGLEFLIYFQGNSAPDKSGLPSDRFSAERTGGSVSTLTIQRTQQEDSAVYLCASSLGTQETQYFGPGTRLLVL.

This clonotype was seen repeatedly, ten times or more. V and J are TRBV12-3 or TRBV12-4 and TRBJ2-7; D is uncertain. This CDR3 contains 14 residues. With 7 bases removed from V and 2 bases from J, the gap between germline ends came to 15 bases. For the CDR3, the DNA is TGTGCCAGCAACTCCCTCGGGTCTACCTACGAGCAGTACTTC. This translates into CASNSLGSTYEQYF.

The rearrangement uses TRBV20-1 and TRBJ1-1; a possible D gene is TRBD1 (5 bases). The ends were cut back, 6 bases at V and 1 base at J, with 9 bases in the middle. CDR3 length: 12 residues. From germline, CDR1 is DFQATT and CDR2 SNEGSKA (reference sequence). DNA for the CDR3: TGCAGTGCGGTGGGGGGGAACACTGAAGCTTTCTTT. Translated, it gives CSAVGGNTEAFF.

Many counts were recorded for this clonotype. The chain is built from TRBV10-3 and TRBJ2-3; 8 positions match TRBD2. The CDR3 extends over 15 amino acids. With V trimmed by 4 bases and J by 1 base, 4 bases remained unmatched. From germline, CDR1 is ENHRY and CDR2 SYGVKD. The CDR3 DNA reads TGTGCCATCAGTGTCCAAGCGGGGGGCACAGATACGCAGTATTTT. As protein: CAISVQAGGTDTQYF.

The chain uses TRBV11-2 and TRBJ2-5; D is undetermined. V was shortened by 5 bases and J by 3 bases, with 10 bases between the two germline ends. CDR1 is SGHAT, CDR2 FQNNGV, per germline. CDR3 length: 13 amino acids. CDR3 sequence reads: CASSPDPEETQYF. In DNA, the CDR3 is TGTGCCAGCAGCCCGGACCCTGAAGAGACCCAGTACTTC.

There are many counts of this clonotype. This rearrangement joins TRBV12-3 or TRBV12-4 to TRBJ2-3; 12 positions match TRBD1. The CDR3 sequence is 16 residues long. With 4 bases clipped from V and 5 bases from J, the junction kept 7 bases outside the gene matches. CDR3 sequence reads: CASSYPWDRGRDTQYF. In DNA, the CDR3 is TGTGCCAGCAGTTACCCCTGGGACAGGGGGCGAGATACGCAGTATTTT.

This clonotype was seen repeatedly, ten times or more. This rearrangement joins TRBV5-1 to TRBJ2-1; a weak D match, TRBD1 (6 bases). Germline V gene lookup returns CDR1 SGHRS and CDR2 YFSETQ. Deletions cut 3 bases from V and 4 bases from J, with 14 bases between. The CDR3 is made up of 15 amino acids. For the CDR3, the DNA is TGCGCCAGCAGCTCGGCCCCGACAGGTTACAATGAGCAGTTCTTC. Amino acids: CASSSAPTGYNEQFF.

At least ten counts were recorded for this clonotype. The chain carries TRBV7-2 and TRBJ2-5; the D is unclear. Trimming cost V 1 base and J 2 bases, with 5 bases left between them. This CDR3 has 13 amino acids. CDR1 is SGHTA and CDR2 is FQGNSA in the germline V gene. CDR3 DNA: TGTGCCAGCAGCTTAGTGGTTCAAGAGACCCAGTACTTC. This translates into CASSLVVQETQYF.

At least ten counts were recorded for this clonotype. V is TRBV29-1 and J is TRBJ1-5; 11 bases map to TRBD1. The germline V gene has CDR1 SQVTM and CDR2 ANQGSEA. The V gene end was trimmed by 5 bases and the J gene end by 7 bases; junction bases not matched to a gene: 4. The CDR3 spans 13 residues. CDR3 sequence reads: CSVRDRGRQPQHF. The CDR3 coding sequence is TGCAGCGTTAGGGACAGGGGGAGGCAGCCCCAGCATTTT.

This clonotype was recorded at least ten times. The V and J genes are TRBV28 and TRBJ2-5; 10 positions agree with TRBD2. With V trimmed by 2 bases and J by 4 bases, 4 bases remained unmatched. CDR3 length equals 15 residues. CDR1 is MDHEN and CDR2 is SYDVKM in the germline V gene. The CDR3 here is CASSLRTSGGETQYF. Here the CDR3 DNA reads TGTGCCAGCAGTTTAAGGACTAGCGGAGGAGAGACCCAGTACTTC.

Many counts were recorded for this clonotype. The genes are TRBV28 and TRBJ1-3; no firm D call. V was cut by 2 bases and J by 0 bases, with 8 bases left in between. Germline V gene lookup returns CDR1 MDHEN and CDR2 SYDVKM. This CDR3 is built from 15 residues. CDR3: CASSLSTYSGNTIYF. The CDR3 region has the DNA TGTGCCAGCAGTTTAAGCACCTACTCTGGAAACACCATATATTTT.

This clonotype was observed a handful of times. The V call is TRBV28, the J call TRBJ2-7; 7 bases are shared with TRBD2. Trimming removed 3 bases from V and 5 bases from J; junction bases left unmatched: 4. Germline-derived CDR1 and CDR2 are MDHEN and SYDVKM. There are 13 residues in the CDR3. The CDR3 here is CASSFGRGNEQYF. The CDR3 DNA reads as TGTGCCAGCAGTTTTGGGAGGGGCAACGAGCAGTACTTC.

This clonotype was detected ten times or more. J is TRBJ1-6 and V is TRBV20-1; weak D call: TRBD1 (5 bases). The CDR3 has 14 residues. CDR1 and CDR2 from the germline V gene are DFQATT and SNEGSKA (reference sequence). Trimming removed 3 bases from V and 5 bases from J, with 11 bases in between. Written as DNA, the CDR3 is TGCAGTGCTAGGCAGGGCTTCGATAATTCACCCCTCCACTTT. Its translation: CSARQGFDNSPLHF.

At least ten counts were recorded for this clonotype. The CDR3 region has the DNA TGTGCCACTAAGGGACAGGTGAACACTGAAGCTTTCTTT. Translated, it gives CATKGQVNTEAFF. V is TRBV6-2 or TRBV6-3 and J is TRBJ1-1; 8 bases line up with TRBD1. The CDR3 totals 13 residues. Losses at the gene ends were 10 bases for V and 0 bases for J; bases not matched to a gene: 4. Germline CDR1 reads MNHEY; CDR2 reads SVGEGT.

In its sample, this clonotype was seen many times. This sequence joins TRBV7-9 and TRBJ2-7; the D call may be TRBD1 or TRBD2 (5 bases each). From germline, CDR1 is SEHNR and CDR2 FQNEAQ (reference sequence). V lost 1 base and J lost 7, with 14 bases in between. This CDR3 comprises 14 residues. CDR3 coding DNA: TGTGCCAGCAGCTTAGGGGCAGGGAGAGGGGAGCAGTACTTC. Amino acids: CASSLGAGRGEQYF.

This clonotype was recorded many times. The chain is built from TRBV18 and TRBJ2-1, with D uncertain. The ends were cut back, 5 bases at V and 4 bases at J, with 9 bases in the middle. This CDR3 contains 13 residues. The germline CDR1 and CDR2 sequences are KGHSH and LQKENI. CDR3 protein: CASSSKEYNEQFF. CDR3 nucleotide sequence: TGTGCCAGCTCATCTAAGGAGTACAATGAGCAGTTCTTC.

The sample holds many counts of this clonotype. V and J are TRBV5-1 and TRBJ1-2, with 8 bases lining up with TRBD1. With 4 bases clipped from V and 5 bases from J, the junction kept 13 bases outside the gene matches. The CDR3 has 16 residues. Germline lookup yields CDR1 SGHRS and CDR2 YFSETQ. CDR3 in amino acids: CASSAAGQGQGYGYTF. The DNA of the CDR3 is TGCGCCAGCAGCGCCGCCGGACAGGGCCAAGGTTATGGCTACACCTTC.

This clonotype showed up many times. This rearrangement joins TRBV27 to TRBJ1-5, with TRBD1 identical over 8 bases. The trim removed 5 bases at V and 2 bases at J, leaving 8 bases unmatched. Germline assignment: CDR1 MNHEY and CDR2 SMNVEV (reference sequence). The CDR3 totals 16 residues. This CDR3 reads CASSRAGGRGNQPQHF. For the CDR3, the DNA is TGTGCCAGCAGTAGGGCAGGGGGCAGGGGCAATCAGCCCCAGCATTTT.